Here is one TCR beta chain with its context. RNA totalling roughly 0.45 to 1 ug underwent reverse transcription with random hexamers. Amplification of TCR beta CDR3 used immunoSEQ multiplex PCR across 54 Vbeta and 13 Jbeta. TCRdb processed the immunoSEQ multiplex PCR reads anew with MiXCR; each CDR3 protein has one entry. The sample holds around 230,000 distinct CDR3 sequences, about 95% seen once. Trimming cost V 1 base and J 8 bases, with 23 bases left between them. Germline assignment: CDR1 LGHNA and CDR2 YNFKEQ. There are 17 residues in the CDR3. This specimen comes from a study of CD8 T cells in Susac syndrome. Sequencing of TCR beta was performed on blood CD8+ T cells and on blood CD4+ T cells.

The TCR comes from a human donor with multiple sclerosis. The chain employs TRBV4-2 and TRBJ1-2; no clear D. Material: CD4+ T cells from PBMCs. Here the CDR3 reads CASSQARQPIQMGGYTF. In DNA form, the CDR3 reads TGTGCCAGCAGCCAAGCCCGTCAGCCGATTCAGATGGGGGGCTACACCTTC.